The 8 T cell receptor beta chains below come from one sample, sequenced in a study of T cell responses to AZD1222 COVID-19 vaccine. Only in-frame clones appear in the TCRdb table, and some are missing; sequencing was by immunoSEQ multiplex PCR. The table includes roughly 190,000 clones, approximately 95% detected once. Source: peripheral blood, taken on day 0 of AZD1222 vaccination. These receptor sequences come from an adult in good health.

Only one count was recorded for this clone. The chain employs TRBV19 and TRBJ1-4; 7 bases are shared with TRBD1. The CDR3 spans 21 residues. After removal of 0 bases from V and 7 bases from J, the junction contained 23 bases not matched to a gene. Looked up from germline, CDR1 is LNHDA and CDR2 is SQIVND (reference sequence). The CDR3 DNA reads as TGTGCCAGTAGTATAGACCCGACAGGGACAGTAATTGGGGGTAGCGTTGAAAAACTGTTTTTT. Protein product: CASSIDPTGTVIGGSVEKLFF.

This clone came up a few times. The CDR3 loop reads CASSQEGYNSPLHF. CDR3 nucleotides: TGTGCCAGCAGCCAAGAGGGGTATAATTCACCCCTCCACTTT. V usage is TRBV3-1 (or the pseudogene TRBV3-2) and J usage is TRBJ1-6, with D unclear. The CDR3 sequence is 14 residues long. The ends were cut back, 0 bases at V and 4 bases at J, with 4 bases in the middle. Germline CDR1 and CDR2: LGHDT and YNNKEL (reference sequence).

The rearrangement joins TRBV15 to TRBJ2-6; 8 bases align to TRBD1. The CDR3 covers 18 residues. J was trimmed by 2 bases and V by 4 bases; bases with no gene match: 10. CDR1 LNHNV and CDR2 YYDKDF come from the germline V gene (reference sequence). The CDR3 loop reads CATSKRQGTIAGANVLTF. Here the CDR3 DNA reads TGTGCCACCAGCAAGCGACAGGGGACGATTGCTGGGGCCAACGTCCTGACTTTC.

The CDR3 nucleotides read TGTGCCAGCATGCCAGGGGGGAAGGAGACCCAGTACTTC. This gives the protein CASMPGGKETQYF. The chain uses TRBV6-5 and TRBJ2-5, with a tentative D call TRBD1 (7 bases). V lost 7 bases, J lost 5 bases, and 14 bases lay in between. Per the germline V gene, CDR1 is MNHEY and CDR2 is SVGAGI. The CDR3 consists of 13 residues.

This chain uses TRBV14 with TRBJ1-1; D remains unclear. This CDR3 has 13 amino acids. The V and J ends lost 2 bases and 5 bases respectively, with 9 bases between them. Germline CDR1 SGHDN, CDR2 FVKESK. CDR3 residues: CASSQHGGTEAFF. The CDR3 bases are TGTGCCAGCAGCCAACACGGCGGTACTGAAGCTTTCTTT.

The chain employs TRBV4-1 and TRBJ2-3, with TRBD2 identical over 8 bases. There are 22 residues in the CDR3. CDR1 MGHRA and CDR2 YSYEKL come from the germline V gene. Trimming at V came to 3 bases and at J to 2 bases, leaving 25 bases not matched to a gene. The CDR3 is CASSHFPPGHSWSGSDTDTQYF. The CDR3 DNA reads as TGCGCCAGCAGCCACTTTCCGCCCGGACACAGCTGGAGCGGGAGTGACACAGATACGCAGTATTTT.

The chain is built from TRBV5-1 and TRBJ1-3, with D possibly being TRBD1 (6 bases). The V and J ends lost 4 bases and 5 bases respectively, with 16 bases between them. The CDR3 is made up of 15 amino acids. Germline V lookup: CDR1 SGHRS, CDR2 YFSETQ. The CDR3, as DNA: TGCGCCAGCAGCCCCGGACAGAAAAACCGAAACACCATATATTTT. Translating gives CASSPGQKNRNTIYF.

This clone was found once. The chain joins TRBV18 to TRBJ2-1, with D tentatively TRBD1 or TRBD2 (5 bases each). Germline CDR1 is KGHSH and CDR2 is LQKENI. The CDR3 has 17 residues. V was trimmed by 4 bases and J by 5 bases, leaving 21 bases between them. For the CDR3, the DNA is TGTGCCAGCTCACGAAACATGGGAGCGGCAGGGAACAATGAGCAGTTCTTC. Its protein product is CASSRNMGAAGNNEQFF. Full variable domain (remainder filled in from reference TRBV18 and TRBJ2-1): NAGVMQNPRHLVRRRGQEARLRCSPMKGHSHVYWYRQLPEEGLKFMVYLQKENIIDESGMPKERFSAEFPKEGPSILRIQQVVRGDSAAYFCASSRNMGAAGNNEQFFGPGTRLTVL.